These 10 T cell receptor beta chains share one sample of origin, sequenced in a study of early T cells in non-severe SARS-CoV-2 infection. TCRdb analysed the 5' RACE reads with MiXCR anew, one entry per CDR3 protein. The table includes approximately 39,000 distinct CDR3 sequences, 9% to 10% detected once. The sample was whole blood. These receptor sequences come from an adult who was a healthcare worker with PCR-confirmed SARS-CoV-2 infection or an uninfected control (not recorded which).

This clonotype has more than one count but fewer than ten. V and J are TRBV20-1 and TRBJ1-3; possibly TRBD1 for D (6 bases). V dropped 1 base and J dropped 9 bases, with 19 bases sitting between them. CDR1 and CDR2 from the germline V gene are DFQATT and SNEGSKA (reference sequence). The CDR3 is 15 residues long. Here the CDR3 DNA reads TGCAGTGCTAGAGCCAATGGACAGCCAGGAGGCACCATATATTTT. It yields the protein CSARANGQPGGTIYF.

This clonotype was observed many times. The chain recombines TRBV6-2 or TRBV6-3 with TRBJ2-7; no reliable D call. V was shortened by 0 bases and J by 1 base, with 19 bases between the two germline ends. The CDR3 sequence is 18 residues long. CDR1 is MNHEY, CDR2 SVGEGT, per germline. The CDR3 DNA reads TGTGCCAGCAGTTACTCCGCAGGCGGTTTCCTTGGGTCCTACGAGCAGTACTTC. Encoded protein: CASSYSAGGFLGSYEQYF.

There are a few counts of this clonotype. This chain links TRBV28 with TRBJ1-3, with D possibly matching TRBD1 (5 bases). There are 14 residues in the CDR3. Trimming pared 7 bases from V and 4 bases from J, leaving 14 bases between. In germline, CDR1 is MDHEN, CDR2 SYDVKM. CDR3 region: CASTFGGNGNTIYF. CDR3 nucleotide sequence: TGTGCCAGCACGTTTGGGGGGAACGGAAACACCATATATTTT.

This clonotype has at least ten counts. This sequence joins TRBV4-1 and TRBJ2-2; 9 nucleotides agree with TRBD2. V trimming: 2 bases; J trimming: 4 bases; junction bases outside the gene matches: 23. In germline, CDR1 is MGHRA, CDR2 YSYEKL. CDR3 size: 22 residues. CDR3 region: CASSQRLQILAGDLRGTGELFF. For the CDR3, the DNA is TGCGCCAGCAGCCAACGCCTGCAAATTTTAGCGGGGGACCTCCGCGGCACCGGGGAGCTGTTTTTT.

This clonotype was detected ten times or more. For the CDR3, the DNA is TGTGCCAGCAGCTCCCGACTAGCGGGGGGACCGGACTACAATGAGCAGTTCTTC. Amino acids: CASSSRLAGGPDYNEQFF. This chain joins TRBV7-8 and TRBJ2-1, with TRBD2 matching 13 bases. This CDR3 is built from 18 residues. V lost 4 bases to trimming and J lost 3 bases; unmatched junction nucleotides: 9. Germline CDR1 and CDR2: SGHVS and FQNEAQ.

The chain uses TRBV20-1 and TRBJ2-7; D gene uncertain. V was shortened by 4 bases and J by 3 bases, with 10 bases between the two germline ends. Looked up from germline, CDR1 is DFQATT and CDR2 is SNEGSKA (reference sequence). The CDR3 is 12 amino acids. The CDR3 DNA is TGCAGTGCTAAGGCCAGCGACTACGAGCAGTACTTC. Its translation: CSAKASDYEQYF.

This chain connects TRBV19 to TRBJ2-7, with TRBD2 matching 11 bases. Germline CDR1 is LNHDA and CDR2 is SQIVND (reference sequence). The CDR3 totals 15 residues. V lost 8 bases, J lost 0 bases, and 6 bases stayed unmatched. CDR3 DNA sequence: TGTGCCAGTCAACTAGCGGGGGAACTCTCCTACGAGCAGTACTTC. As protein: CASQLAGELSYEQYF.

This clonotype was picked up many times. CDR3 protein: CASSLVGGASSYNEQFF. Here the CDR3 DNA reads TGTGCCAGCAGCTTAGTGGGCGGGGCGAGCTCCTACAATGAGCAGTTCTTC. The chain has TRBV7-2 and TRBJ2-1; TRBD2 is a possible D gene (6 bases). Trimming cost V 1 base and J 0 bases, with 13 bases left between them. CDR1 is SGHTA and CDR2 is FQGNSA in the germline V gene. The CDR3 sequence is 17 residues long.

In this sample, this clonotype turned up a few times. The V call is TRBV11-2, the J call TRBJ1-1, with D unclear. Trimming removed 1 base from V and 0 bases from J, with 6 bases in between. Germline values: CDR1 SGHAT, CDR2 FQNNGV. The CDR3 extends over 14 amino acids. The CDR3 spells CASSLAGLNTEAFF. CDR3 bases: TGTGCCAGCAGCTTAGCGGGGTTGAACACTGAAGCTTTCTTT.

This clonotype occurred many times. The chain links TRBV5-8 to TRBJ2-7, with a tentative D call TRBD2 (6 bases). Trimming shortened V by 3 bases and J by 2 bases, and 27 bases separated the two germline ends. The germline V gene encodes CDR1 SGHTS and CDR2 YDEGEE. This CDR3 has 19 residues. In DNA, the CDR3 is TGTGCCAGCAGCTCCTTGGGGCGCGGGACGCCAGAACCCCCCTACGAGCAGTACTTC. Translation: CASSSLGRGTPEPPYEQYF.